These 17 T cell receptor beta chains originate from one sample sequenced in a study of blood T cell repertoires in COVID-19. Assay used: immunoSEQ multiplex PCR; TCRdb lists only in-frame clones, some missing. The table includes about 230,000 clones, more than 65% detected once. The sample consisted of peripheral blood. These receptors were taken from a man between 35 and 55 years old who had recovered from COVID-19.

DNA of the CDR3: TGTGCCAGCAGCATAGACAGGGGGCGCGAAGCTTTCTTT. Protein sequence: CASSIDRGREAFF. The chain links TRBV7-2 to TRBJ1-1, with TRBD1 matching over 10 bases. CDR3 size: 13 residues. V lost 5 bases, J lost 8 bases, and 5 bases stayed unmatched. Germline assignment: CDR1 SGHTA and CDR2 FQGNSA.

This clone was seen a handful of times. The rearrangement joins TRBV24-1 to TRBJ2-7; possible D gene TRBD2, 5 bases. Germline V gives CDR1 KGHDR, CDR2 SFDVKD. CDR3 length equals 14 residues. Trimming removed 0 bases at V and 6 bases at J, with 11 bases between. Here the CDR3 DNA reads TGTGCCACCAGTGATTTGAAGGCGGGTCCCGAGCAGTACTTC. Amino acids: CATSDLKAGPEQYF.

The chain uses TRBV5-1 and TRBJ2-1; D unclear. This CDR3 has 17 residues. V lost 0 bases and J 0 bases, leaving 13 bases between the germline ends. Germline V gene data show CDR1 as SGHRS and CDR2 as YFSETQ. The DNA for the CDR3 is TGCGCCAGCAGCTTGGCCGTTCGCATGAGCTCCTACAATGAGCAGTTCTTC. Protein: CASSLAVRMSSYNEQFF.

This chain connects TRBV7-9 to TRBJ1-2; D uncertain. Per the germline V gene, CDR1 is SEHNR and CDR2 is FQNEAQ (reference sequence). The ends were cut back, 6 bases at V and 0 bases at J, with 17 bases in the middle. This CDR3 is 16 amino acids long. Here the CDR3 reads CASRAQLGAANYGYTF. CDR3 DNA sequence: TGTGCCAGCAGGGCCCAATTAGGTGCGGCTAACTATGGCTACACCTTC.

V is TRBV12-3 or TRBV12-4 and J is TRBJ2-3, with D unclear. The CDR3 extends over 13 amino acids. Deletions cut 0 bases from V and 4 bases from J, with 5 bases between. The CDR3 loop is CASSLASADTQYF. The CDR3 DNA reads TGTGCCAGCAGTTTAGCTTCAGCAGATACGCAGTATTTT.

The chain has TRBV5-6 and TRBJ1-1; D remains unclear. The V gene lost 2 bases and the J gene lost 8 bases, with 7 bases spanning the gap. The CDR3 loop spans 11 amino acids. Germline V gives CDR1 SGHDT, CDR2 YYEEEE. The CDR3 nucleotides read TGTGCCAGCAGCTTAGGAGCCGAAGCTTTCTTT. This sequence encodes CASSLGAEAFF.

This clone was seen only once. The J gene is TRBJ2-7, the V gene TRBV4-3; TRBD2 aligns across 12 bases. V was clipped by 2 bases and J by 3 bases; unmatched bases: 14. Germline CDR1 reads LGHNA; CDR2 reads YSLEER. CDR3 size: 19 residues. Here the CDR3 reads CASSQRLAGDIPSGYEQYF. CDR3 in DNA: TGCGCCAGCAGCCAAAGACTAGCGGGAGACATACCGAGTGGCTACGAGCAGTACTTC.

The chain uses TRBV30 and TRBJ1-2; 9 nucleotides match TRBD1. V was pared by 0 bases and J by 4 bases, with 6 bases of the junction left unmatched. Germline V gene data show CDR1 as GTSNPN and CDR2 as SVGIG (reference sequence). The CDR3 is 15 amino acids. The chain's CDR3 is CAWSVFPGQGYGYTF. CDR3 coding DNA: TGTGCCTGGAGTGTATTTCCGGGACAGGGCTATGGCTACACCTTC.

The J gene is TRBJ1-1, the V gene TRBV2; 7 positions agree with TRBD1. The ends lost 7 bases at V and 3 bases at J; junction bases unmatched: 5. The CDR3 sequence is 13 residues long. The germline V gene has CDR1 SNHLY and CDR2 FYNNEI. CDR3 sequence reads: CASTGRGDTEAFF. The CDR3 coding sequence is TGTGCCAGCACCGGCAGGGGGGACACTGAAGCTTTCTTT.

V gene TRBV2 combines with J gene TRBJ1-2; TRBD1 agrees at 7 bases. The CDR3 is 14 amino acids. Germline V gene sequence: CDR1 SNHLY, CDR2 FYNNEI. Trimming removed 6 bases from V and 7 bases from J; junction bases left unmatched: 11. Here the CDR3 DNA reads TGTGCCAGCAGCGGGGACAGCGGCTGGTCTGGCTACACCTTC. It is translated as CASSGDSGWSGYTF.

The gene calls are TRBV6-1 and TRBJ2-7; D remains ambiguous. The CDR3 runs to 11 residues. CDR1 and CDR2 (germline): MNHNS, SASEGT. Trimming pared 3 bases from V and 5 bases from J, leaving 5 bases between. DNA for the CDR3: TGTGCCAGCAGTGAGAGAGACGAGCAGTACTTC. Amino acids: CASSERDEQYF.

This chain uses TRBV7-2 with TRBJ2-5, with 9 bases matching TRBD1. J lost 0 bases, V lost 1 base, and 9 bases had no gene match. The germline V gene has CDR1 SGHTA and CDR2 FQGNSA. The length of the CDR3 is 18 residues. The CDR3, as DNA: TGTGCCAGCAGCTTAGTTGGACAGGGGTCCCCTTACCAAGAGACCCAGTACTTC. Residues: CASSLVGQGSPYQETQYF.

The CDR3 region has the DNA TGTGCCAGCGGGAAACGTACAGGGGGCAACGAGCAGTACTTC. Translating it yields CASGKRTGGNEQYF. The J gene is TRBJ2-7, the V gene TRBV2; 9 nucleotides agree with TRBD1. Germline-derived CDR1 and CDR2 are SNHLY and FYNNEI. The CDR3 extends over 14 amino acids. Losses at the gene ends were 8 bases for V and 5 bases for J; bases not matched to a gene: 10.

The V and J genes are TRBV6-5 and TRBJ1-1; 7 bases are shared with TRBD1. The CDR3 sequence is 14 residues long. Germline-derived CDR1 and CDR2 are MNHEY and SVGAGI. V dropped 6 bases and J dropped 0; count of bases not matched to a gene: 4. The DNA of the CDR3 is TGTGCCAGCAGATCGGGACAGATGAACACTGAAGCTTTCTTT. Protein: CASRSGQMNTEAFF.

The chain joins TRBV11-2 to TRBJ2-1; 8 nucleotides line up with TRBD1. The trim removed 1 base at V and 3 bases at J, leaving 5 bases unmatched. CDR3 length: 16 amino acids. CDR1 SGHAT and CDR2 FQNNGV come from the germline V gene. The CDR3 nucleotides read TGTGCCAGCAGCTTAGTACTTGGACAGGGCTACAATGAGCAGTTCTTC. It encodes CASSLVLGQGYNEQFF.

A remark on this clone: Distinct nucleotide sequences in the sample also encode this CDR3. CDR3 loop: CASSPGGNYGYTF. Written as DNA, the CDR3 is TGTGCCAGCAGTCCTGGCGGGAACTATGGCTACACCTTC. This chain uses TRBV12-3 or TRBV12-4 with TRBJ1-2; D is ambiguous. The CDR3 consists of 13 residues. Deletions cut 5 bases from V and 2 bases from J, with 9 bases between.

V gene TRBV30 combines with J gene TRBJ2-3, with D possibly being TRBD2 (7 bases). Per germline, CDR1 GTSNPN and CDR2 SVGIG (reference sequence). Trimming left V 7 bases short and J 5 bases short, with 19 bases between. The CDR3 consists of 14 residues. The CDR3 region is CALTKGGREDTQYF. Here the CDR3 DNA reads TGTGCCTTAACGAAGGGGGGGCGTGAAGATACGCAGTATTTT. Full variable domain (rest looked up from reference TRBV30 and TRBJ2-3): SQTIHQWPATLVQPVGSPLSLECTVEGTSNPNLYWYRQAAGRGLQLLFYSVGIGQISSEVPQNLSASRPQDRQFILSSKKLLLSDSGFYLCALTKGGREDTQYFGPGTRLTVL.